This TCR beta chain was sequenced in a study of CD8 T cells in Susac syndrome. TCR beta sequencing was performed on blood CD8+ and CD4+ T cells. CD8+ and CD4+ T cells were negatively isolated; TEMRA cells were FACS-enriched. The germline gives CDR1 SGHTA, CDR2 FQGNSA. The CDR3 spans 13 residues. V lost 6 bases to trimming and J lost 3 bases, with 9 bases between them. Random-hexamer reverse transcription was applied to about 0.45 to 1 ug RNA. Multiplex PCR with immunoSEQ amplified the TCR beta CDR3 across 54 Vbeta and 13 Jbeta. TCRdb passed the immunoSEQ multiplex PCR reads through MiXCR, listing each CDR3 protein once. The table has about 200,000 distinct CDR3 sequences, roughly 96% seen once.

The receptor's source is a human donor in good health. The chain has TRBV7-2 and TRBJ1-5; D is unclear. Sequencing was done on a sample of CD4+ T cells from PBMCs. The CDR3 region is CASSLVHNQPQHF. The DNA for the CDR3 is TGTGCCAGCAGTCTAGTCCACAATCAGCCCCAGCATTTT.